This T cell receptor beta chain was sequenced during a study of T cells in Graves' hyperthyroidism and ophthalmopathy (dated by TCRdb to the late 2010s). For context, the study as a whole: Peripheral blood was sampled at the time of initial diagnosis, prior to any treatment. To identify distinguishing TCR V-J signatures, a discovery cohort of about 100 patients was used, comprising 43 with Graves' ophthalmopathy and approximately 58 with stable Graves' hyperthyroidism. Prospective prediction of ophthalmopathy was tested in an independent validation cohort consisting of about 20 hyperthyroidism patients and some 17 patients who later progressed to ophthalmopathy. The 75 to 100 discovery patients were randomly split 7:3 into training and test sets. In addition, the study compared T-cell repertoires in thyroid tissue and in blood from five to seven Graves' hyperthyroidism patients. After blood sampling, hyperthyroidism patients were treated with methimazole at a starting dose of 30 mg daily, and ophthalmopathy patients were treated with high-dose intravenous methylprednisolone. The paper reports TCR Vbeta CDR3 sequencing of over 120 peripheral blood samples: approximately 41 ophthalmopathy, around 80 hyperthyroidism and 17 progressor patients.

Moderately to severely active disease, a Clinical Activity Score of at least 3, a NOSPECS grade of at least 4, and a duration under 3 months were present in ophthalmopathy patients. The study excluded patients with uncontrolled infections, other autoimmune diseases, pregnancy or lactation. Diagnoses relied on clinical symptoms, serum thyroxine and TRAb, thyroid ultrasound and orbital computed tomography. Ficoll-Paque density gradient centrifugation was used to isolate PBMCs from about 9.4 ml of fresh peripheral blood. Trizol reagent was used to extract total RNA, and RNA quality was then checked on an Agilent 2100 Bioanalyzer. Note on this clonotype: Its antigen is not yet known. Just one base apart from a much larger clone, this may be a read error.

Findings and caveats that apply to the study as a whole: Sample size was not statistically predetermined, and investigators were not blinded to group allocation. During validation, the model predicted progression to ophthalmopathy a median of around 6 months ahead of onset, with 70.59% sensitivity and about 72% specificity. Blood samples also contained most of the expanded thyroid clonotypes (frequency above 0.001), which suggests that blood repertoires may reflect thyroid immune responses. A 13 V-J signature model separated ophthalmopathy from stable hyperthyroidism, with approximately 86% sensitivity and roughly 81% specificity in cross-validation and 80%/75% in testing.

The TCR beta CDR3 regions were amplified from the RNA transcripts. The TCR CDR3 was subjected to a first round of RT-PCR using the HTBI primer set and the Qiagen OneStep RT-PCR kit. The libraries were constructed in a second round of multiplex PCR and then size-selected and purified. The libraries were sequenced on an Illumina HiSeq2000 using paired-end 100 bp reads. For the original study's pipeline: SOAPnuke was used to process the raw data, with reads discarded if the reads contained adapters or uncalled bases, had a mean Phred below 15, or lacked an exact constant-primer or identifier match. COPE v1.2.5 was used to merge the high-quality paired reads, and each unique nucleotide sequence was defined as a clonotype. Clonotypes were aligned to IMGT TRBV, TRBD and TRBJ reference segments using MiTCR v1.1. Analysis was restricted to V-J combinations with a frequency above 0.0001, which covered just over 98% of repertoires. A TCS score was defined as the ratio of F50 (clonal expansion) to E x V (chaos), with BLOSUM62-based TCRdist applied between CDR3 peptides within each V-J. Welch's t-statistics and random forest reduced some 510 V-J features to fewer than 15, which were used in a naive Bayes classifier (R e1071). TCRdb trimmed public reads at Q25 via fastp, called clones via MiXCR and kept in-frame beta chains. Each CDR3 protein appears once, grouped with its most common genes and DNA. TCRdb assigned the V and J calls; the authors' analysis was not used. This sample comprises 350,000 to 450,000 distinct CDR3 sequences, around 15% of them detected only once. The ten largest account for around 30% of the sample.

The germline V gene encodes CDR1 MNHEY and CDR2 SMNVEV (reference sequence). The CDR3 starts with the cysteine, ends with the phenylalanine, and has 16 residues. Just the 48-base CDR3 DNA is kept, in frame starting at base 1. The sample comprised blood. The receptor comes from a man between 50 and 59 years old with Graves' ophthalmopathy. The rearrangement joined TRBV27 to TRBJ1-5; the D segment could be TRBD1, given 5 matching bases. The bases read TGTGCCAGCAGTCGTCGATGGACAAATAGCGATCAGCCCCAGCATTTT. Its protein product is CASSRRWTNSDQPQHF.